The next 8 T cell receptor beta chains were all read from a single sample in a study of blood T cell repertoires in COVID-19. Generated by immunoSEQ multiplex PCR, the TCRdb table keeps only in-frame clones and is missing some. The sample lists just under 80,000 clones, 88% occurring once. Sequenced material: peripheral blood. The receptors were sampled from a human donor in a cohort sampled during active COVID-19.

This chain joins TRBV6-1 and TRBJ1-2; D is undetermined. V shed 5 bases and J shed 5 bases, with 9 bases lying between them. The germline gives CDR1 MNHNS, CDR2 SASEGT. This CDR3 comprises 12 residues. The CDR3 spells CASSFEMYGYTF. The CDR3 DNA reads as TGTGCCAGCAGTTTTGAGATGTATGGCTACACCTTC.

J is TRBJ2-1 and V is TRBV10-3; 12 bases line up with TRBD2. This CDR3 is 16 amino acids long. J was trimmed by 6 bases and V by 2 bases; bases with no gene match: 5. In germline, CDR1 is ENHRY, CDR2 SYGVKD. Here the CDR3 DNA reads TGTGCCATCAGTGAGGGTCGGACTAGCGGGGTCAATGAGCAGTTCTTC. Its protein is CAISEGRTSGVNEQFF.

The chain carries TRBV2 and TRBJ2-1; 14 nucleotides line up with TRBD2. The CDR3 is 15 amino acids. The V gene end was trimmed by 4 bases and the J gene end by 6 bases; junction bases not matched to a gene: 2. From germline, CDR1 is SNHLY and CDR2 FYNNEI. CDR3 DNA: TGTGCCAGCAGTGGGGGACTAGCGGGGGTCAATGAGCAGTTCTTC. This encodes CASSGGLAGVNEQFF.

The chain employs TRBV7-2 and TRBJ1-4; maybe TRBD1 (5 bases). In germline, CDR1 is SGHTA, CDR2 FQGNSA. CDR3 length: 14 amino acids. Trimming removed 0 bases at V and 8 bases at J, with 10 bases between. The CDR3, as DNA: TGTGCCAGCAGCTTAGCGAGGACAAGCGAAAAACTGTTTTTT. This sequence encodes CASSLARTSEKLFF.

The chain combines TRBV28 with TRBJ1-5, with D possibly matching TRBD1 (5 bases). V dropped 7 bases and J dropped 2 bases, with 15 bases sitting between them. Germline loops: CDR1 MDHEN, CDR2 SYDVKM. This CDR3 is built from 15 residues. In nucleotides, the CDR3 is TGTGCCAGCACCCGGGGGGGTGGGGGCAATCAGCCCCAGCATTTT. Translating gives CASTRGGGGNQPQHF. The variable domain in full, completed from reference TRBV28 and TRBJ1-5, reads DVKVTQSSRYLVKRTGEKVFLECVQDMDHENMFWYRQDPGLGLRLIYFSYDVKMKEKGDIPEGYSVSREKKERFSLILESASTNQTSMYLCASTRGGGGNQPQHFGDGTRLSIL.

The chain uses TRBV10-3 and TRBJ1-1; D uncertain. The germline gives CDR1 ENHRY, CDR2 SYGVKD. V was cut by 2 bases and J by 0 bases, with 7 bases left in between. The CDR3 is made up of 14 amino acids. In DNA, the CDR3 is TGTGCCATCAGTGAGCGAACGGTGAACACTGAAGCTTTCTTT. It encodes CAISERTVNTEAFF.

J is TRBJ1-2 and V is TRBV6-1; 8 bases line up with TRBD1. The V and J ends lost 2 bases and 4 bases, in that order; junction bases with no gene match: 3. This CDR3 has 14 amino acids. Germline V lookup: CDR1 MNHNS, CDR2 SASEGT. CDR3 nucleotide sequence: TGTGCCAGCAGTGAATATCAGGGGGCCTATGGCTACACCTTC. As protein: CASSEYQGAYGYTF.

The V and J genes are TRBV15 and TRBJ2-3; the match to TRBD2 covers 11 bases. This CDR3 contains 16 residues. The V gene's germline CDR1 is LNHNV and CDR2 YYDKDF (reference sequence). J lost 8 bases, V lost 1 base, and 8 bases had no gene match. The DNA for the CDR3 is TGTGCCACCAGCAGAGGTGGGGGGCTAGCGGGAGGTACGCAGTATTTT. Protein: CATSRGGGLAGGTQYF.